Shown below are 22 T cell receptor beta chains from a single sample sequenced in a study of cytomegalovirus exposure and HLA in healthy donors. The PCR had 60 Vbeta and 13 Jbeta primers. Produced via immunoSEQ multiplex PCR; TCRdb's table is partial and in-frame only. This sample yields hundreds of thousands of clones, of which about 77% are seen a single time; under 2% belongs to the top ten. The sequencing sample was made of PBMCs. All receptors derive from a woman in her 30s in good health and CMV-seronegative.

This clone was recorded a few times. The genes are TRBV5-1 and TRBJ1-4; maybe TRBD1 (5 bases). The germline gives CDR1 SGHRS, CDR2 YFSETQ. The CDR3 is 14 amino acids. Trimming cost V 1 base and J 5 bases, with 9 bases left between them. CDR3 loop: CASSLWGRNEKLFF. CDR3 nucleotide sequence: TGCGCCAGCAGCTTGTGGGGGAGGAATGAAAAACTGTTTTTT.

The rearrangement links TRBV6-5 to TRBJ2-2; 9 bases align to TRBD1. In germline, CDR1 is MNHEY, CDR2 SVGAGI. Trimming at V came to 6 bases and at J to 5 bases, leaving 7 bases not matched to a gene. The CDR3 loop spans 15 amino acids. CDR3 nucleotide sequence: TGTGCCAGCAGACTCCGGGACAGGGTGACCGGGGAGCTGTTTTTT. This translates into CASRLRDRVTGELFF.

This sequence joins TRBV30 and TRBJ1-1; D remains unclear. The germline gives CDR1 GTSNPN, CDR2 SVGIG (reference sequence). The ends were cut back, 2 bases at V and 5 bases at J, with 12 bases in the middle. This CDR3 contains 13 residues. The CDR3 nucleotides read TGTGCCTGGAGTTCTCAGCCGGGAACTGAAGCTTTCTTT. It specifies CAWSSQPGTEAFF.

The CDR3 loop is CASSKQGASLSSEAFF. The CDR3, as DNA: TGTGCCAGCAGCAAACAGGGGGCGTCGTTATCCTCTGAAGCTTTCTTT. V is TRBV7-9 and J is TRBJ1-1, with 9 bases matching TRBD1. CDR1 is SEHNR and CDR2 is FQNEAQ in the germline V gene (reference sequence). There are 16 residues in the CDR3. J gave up 6 bases and V 5 bases, and 13 bases lay outside the gene matches.

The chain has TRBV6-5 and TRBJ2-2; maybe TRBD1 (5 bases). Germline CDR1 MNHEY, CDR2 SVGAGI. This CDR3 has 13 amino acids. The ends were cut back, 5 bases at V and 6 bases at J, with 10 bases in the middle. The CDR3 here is CASSRIRAGELFF. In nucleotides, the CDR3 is TGTGCCAGCAGTCGAATCAGGGCCGGGGAGCTGTTTTTT.

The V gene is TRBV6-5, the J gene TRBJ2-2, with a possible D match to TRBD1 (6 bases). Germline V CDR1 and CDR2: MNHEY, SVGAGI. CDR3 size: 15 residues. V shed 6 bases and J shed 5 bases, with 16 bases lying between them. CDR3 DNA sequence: TGTGCCAGCAGAGACATGAACAGGGAAACCGGGGAGCTGTTTTTT. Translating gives CASRDMNRETGELFF.

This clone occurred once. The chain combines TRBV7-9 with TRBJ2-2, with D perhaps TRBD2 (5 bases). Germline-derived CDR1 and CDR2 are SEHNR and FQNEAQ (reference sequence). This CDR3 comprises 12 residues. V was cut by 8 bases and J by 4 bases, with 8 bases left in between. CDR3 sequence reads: CASGRGTGELFF. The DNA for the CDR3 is TGTGCCAGCGGCCGGGGCACCGGGGAGCTGTTTTTT.

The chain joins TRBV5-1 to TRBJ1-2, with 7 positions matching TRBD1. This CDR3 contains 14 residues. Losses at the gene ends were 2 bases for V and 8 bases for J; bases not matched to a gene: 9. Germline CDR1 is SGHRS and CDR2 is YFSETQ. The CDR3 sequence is CASSFERQGGGYTF. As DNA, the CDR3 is TGCGCCAGCAGCTTTGAACGACAGGGCGGCGGCTACACCTTC.

The CDR3 bases are TGTGCCTGGAGTGAGGGGGCGGTCACAGATACGCAGTATTTT. It yields the protein CAWSEGAVTDTQYF. This chain connects TRBV30 to TRBJ2-3; 7 bases fit TRBD1. J gave up 2 bases and V 1 base, and 3 bases lay outside the gene matches. CDR1 GTSNPN and CDR2 SVGIG come from the germline V gene (reference sequence). The CDR3 consists of 14 residues.

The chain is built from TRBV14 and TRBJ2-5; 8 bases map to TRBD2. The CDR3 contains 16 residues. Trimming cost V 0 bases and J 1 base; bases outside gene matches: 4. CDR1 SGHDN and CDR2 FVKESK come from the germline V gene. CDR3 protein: CASSQERLALQETQYF. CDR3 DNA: TGTGCCAGCAGCCAAGAAAGACTAGCGCTCCAAGAGACCCAGTACTTC.

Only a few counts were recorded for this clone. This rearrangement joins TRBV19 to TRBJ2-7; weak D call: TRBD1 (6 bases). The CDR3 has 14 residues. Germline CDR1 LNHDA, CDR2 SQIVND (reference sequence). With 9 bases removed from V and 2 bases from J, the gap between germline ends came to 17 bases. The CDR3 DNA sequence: TGTGCCAGAGACCCGGACAGAATTCCCTACGAGCAGTACTTC. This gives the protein CARDPDRIPYEQYF.

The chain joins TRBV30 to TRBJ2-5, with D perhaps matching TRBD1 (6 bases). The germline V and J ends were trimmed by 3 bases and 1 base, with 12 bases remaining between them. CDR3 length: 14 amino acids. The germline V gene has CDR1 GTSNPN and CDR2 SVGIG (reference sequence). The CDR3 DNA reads TGTGCCTGGAGCCGGGGCAGGGGCCAAGAGACCCAGTACTTC. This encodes CAWSRGRGQETQYF.

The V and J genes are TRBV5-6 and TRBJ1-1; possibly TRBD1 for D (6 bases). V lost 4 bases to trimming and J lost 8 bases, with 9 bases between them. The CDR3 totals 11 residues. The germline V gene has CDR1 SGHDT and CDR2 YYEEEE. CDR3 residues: CASSQGQEAFF. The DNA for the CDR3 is TGTGCCAGCAGCCAGGGGCAGGAAGCTTTCTTT.

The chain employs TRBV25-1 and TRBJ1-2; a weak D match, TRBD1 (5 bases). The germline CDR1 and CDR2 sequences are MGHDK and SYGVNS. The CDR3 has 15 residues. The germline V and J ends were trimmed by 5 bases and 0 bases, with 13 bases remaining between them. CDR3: CASSNWGGSNYGYTF. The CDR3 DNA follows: TGTGCCAGCAGTAACTGGGGGGGGTCTAACTATGGCTACACCTTC.

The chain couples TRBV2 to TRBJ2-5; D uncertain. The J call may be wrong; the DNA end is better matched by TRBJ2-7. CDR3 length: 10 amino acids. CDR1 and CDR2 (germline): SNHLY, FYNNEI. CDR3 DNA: TGTGCCAGCAGAGCCTACGAGCAGTACTTC. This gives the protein CASRAYEQYF.

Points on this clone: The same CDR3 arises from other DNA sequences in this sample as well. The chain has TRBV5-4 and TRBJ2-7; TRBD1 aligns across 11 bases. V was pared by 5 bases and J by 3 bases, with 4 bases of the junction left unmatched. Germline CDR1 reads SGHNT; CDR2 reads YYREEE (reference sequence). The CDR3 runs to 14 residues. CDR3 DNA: TGTGCCAGCAGTCCGGGGACAGGGGGCTACGAGCAGTACTTC. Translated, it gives CASSPGTGGYEQYF. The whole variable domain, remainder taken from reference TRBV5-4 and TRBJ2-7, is ETGVTQSPTHLIKTRGQQVTLRCSSQSGHNTVSWYQQALGQGPQFIFQYYREEENGRGNFPPRFSGLQFPNYSSELNVNALELDDSALYLCASSPGTGGYEQYFGPGTRLTVT.

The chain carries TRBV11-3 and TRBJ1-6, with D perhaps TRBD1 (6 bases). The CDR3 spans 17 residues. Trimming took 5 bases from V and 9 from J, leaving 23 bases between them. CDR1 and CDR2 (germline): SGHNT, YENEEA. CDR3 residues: CASSHGGGGAMSSPLHF. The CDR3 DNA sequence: TGTGCCAGCAGCCATGGAGGCGGGGGGGCAATGAGTTCACCCCTCCACTTT.

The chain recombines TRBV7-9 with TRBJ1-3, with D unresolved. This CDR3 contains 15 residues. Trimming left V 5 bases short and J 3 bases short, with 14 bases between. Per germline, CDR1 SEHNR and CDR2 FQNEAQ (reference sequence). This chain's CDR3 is CASSTVRGGGNTIYF. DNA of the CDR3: TGTGCCAGCAGCACCGTCCGGGGAGGTGGAAACACCATATATTTT.

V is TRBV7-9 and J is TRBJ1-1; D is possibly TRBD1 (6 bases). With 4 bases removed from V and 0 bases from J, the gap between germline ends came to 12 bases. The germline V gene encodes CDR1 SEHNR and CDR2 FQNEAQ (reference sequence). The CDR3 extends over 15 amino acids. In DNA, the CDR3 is TGTGCCAGCAGCTACTCACAGGGCTTGAACACTGAAGCTTTCTTT. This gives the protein CASSYSQGLNTEAFF.

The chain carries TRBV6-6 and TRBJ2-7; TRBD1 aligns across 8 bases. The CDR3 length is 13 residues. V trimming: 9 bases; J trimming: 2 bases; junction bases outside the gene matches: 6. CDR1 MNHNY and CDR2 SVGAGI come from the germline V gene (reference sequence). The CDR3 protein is CASVDRVAYEQYF. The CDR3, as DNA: TGTGCCAGTGTGGACAGGGTAGCCTACGAGCAGTACTTC.

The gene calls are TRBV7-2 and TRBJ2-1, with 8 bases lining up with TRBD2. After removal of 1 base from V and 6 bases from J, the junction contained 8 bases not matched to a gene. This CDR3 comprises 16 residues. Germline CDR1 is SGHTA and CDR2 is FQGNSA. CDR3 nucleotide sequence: TGTGCCAGCAGCTTAGTATCCAGCGGGAGCCTCAATGAGCAGTTCTTC. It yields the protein CASSLVSSGSLNEQFF.

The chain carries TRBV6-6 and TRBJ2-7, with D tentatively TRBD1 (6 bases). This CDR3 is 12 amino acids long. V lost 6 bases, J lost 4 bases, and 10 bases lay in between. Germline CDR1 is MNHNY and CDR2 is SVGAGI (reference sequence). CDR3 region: CASSLQGYEQYF. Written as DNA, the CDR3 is TGTGCCAGCAGCCTACAGGGATACGAGCAGTACTTC.